The clone carrying this TCR beta chain was detected only a few times. What it binds is not known. The source of the sample is a study of CD8 T cells in ankylosing spondylitis. Study-level points and caveats: Significant enrichment of disease-linked clones was reportedly seen in matched ankylosing spondylitis synovial fluid. Ankylosing spondylitis blood appeared to carry a characteristic TCR beta motif of eight or nine highly homologous variants. Prior literature has documented some motif variants in synovial fluid and blood from reactive arthritis.

By quantitative 5'-RACE with molecular barcodes, the TCR beta libraries were made. TCRdb ran MiXCR on the 5' RACE reads and lists one entry per CDR3 protein. The repertoire holds about 480,000 distinct CDR3 sequences, approximately 17% seen once, with approximately 0.93% in the top ten. The V gene end was trimmed by 2 bases and the J gene end by 8 bases; junction bases not matched to a gene: 12. CDR1 is SGHNT, CDR2 YYREEE, per germline (reference sequence). This CDR3 is built from 17 residues. This chain links TRBV5-4 with TRBJ2-1; 11 bases align to TRBD2. The receptor comes from a male donor with ankylosing spondylitis. The specimen sequenced was blood, either unsorted or a sorted T cell fraction (not recorded which). The CDR3 loop reads CASSLQLAGGPPHEQFF. The DNA of the CDR3 is TGTGCCAGCAGCTTACAATTAGCGGGAGGGCCCCCCCATGAGCAGTTCTTC. Full variable domain (rest looked up from reference TRBV5-4 and TRBJ2-1): ETGVTQSPTHLIKTRGQQVTLRCSSQSGHNTVSWYQQALGQGPQFIFQYYREEENGRGNFPPRFSGLQFPNYSSELNVNALELDDSALYLCASSLQLAGGPPHEQFFGPGTRLTVL.